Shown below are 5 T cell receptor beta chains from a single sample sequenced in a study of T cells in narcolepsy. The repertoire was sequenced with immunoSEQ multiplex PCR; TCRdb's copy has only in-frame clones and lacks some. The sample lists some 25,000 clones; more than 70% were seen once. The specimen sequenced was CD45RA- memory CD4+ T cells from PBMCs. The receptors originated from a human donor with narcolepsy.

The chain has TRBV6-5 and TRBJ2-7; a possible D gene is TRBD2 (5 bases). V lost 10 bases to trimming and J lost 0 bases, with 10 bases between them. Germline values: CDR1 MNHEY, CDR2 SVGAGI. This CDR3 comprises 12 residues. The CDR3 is CATKDYSYEQYF. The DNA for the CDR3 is TGTGCCACCAAAGACTACTCCTACGAGCAGTACTTC.

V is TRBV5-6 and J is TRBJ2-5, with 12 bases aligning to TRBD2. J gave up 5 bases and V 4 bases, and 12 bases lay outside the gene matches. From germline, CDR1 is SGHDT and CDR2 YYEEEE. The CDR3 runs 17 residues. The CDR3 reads CASSALSTSGRGETQYF. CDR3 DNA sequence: TGTGCCAGCAGCGCCCTATCGACTAGCGGGAGAGGGGAGACCCAGTACTTC.

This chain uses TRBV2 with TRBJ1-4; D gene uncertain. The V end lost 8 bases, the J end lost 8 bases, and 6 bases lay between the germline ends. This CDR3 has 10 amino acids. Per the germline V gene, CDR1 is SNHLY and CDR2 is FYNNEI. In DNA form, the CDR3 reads TGTGCCAGCCTGGCCGAAAAACTGTTTTTT. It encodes CASLAEKLFF.

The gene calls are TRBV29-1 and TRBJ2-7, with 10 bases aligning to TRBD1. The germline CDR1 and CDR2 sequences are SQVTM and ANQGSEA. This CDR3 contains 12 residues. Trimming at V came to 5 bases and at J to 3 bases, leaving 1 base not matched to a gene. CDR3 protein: CSVRTGGYEQYF. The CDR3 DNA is TGCAGCGTTCGGACAGGGGGCTACGAGCAGTACTTC.

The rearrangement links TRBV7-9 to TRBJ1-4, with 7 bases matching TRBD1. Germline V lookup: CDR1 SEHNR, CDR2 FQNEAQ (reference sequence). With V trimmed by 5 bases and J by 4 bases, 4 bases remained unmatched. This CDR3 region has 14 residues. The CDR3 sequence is CASSVGQDNEKLFF. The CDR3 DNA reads TGTGCCAGCAGCGTAGGACAGGATAATGAAAAACTGTTTTTT.